The sequence of this T cell receptor beta chain was determined in a study of T cells in Graves' hyperthyroidism and ophthalmopathy. Whole-study findings and limits: Ophthalmopathy, as predicted by the model, came a median around 6 months after the prediction.

As concerns this clonotype: Antigen unknown.

Between the trimmed V and J ends, which lost 10 bases and 5 bases, there was a span of 20 bases. Germline CDR1 reads LNHDA; CDR2 reads SQIVND (reference sequence). This CDR3 has 14 residues. The CDR3 regions of TCR beta were amplified from RNA transcripts. The HTBI primer set served for first-round RT-PCR of the TCR CDR3. From the multiplex PCR reads, TCRdb called clonotypes with MiXCR, one entry per CDR3 protein. This sample has 600,000 to 650,000 distinct CDR3 sequences, with around 16% found just once. Sample: blood. The TCR was taken from a woman aged 25 to 39 with Graves' hyperthyroidism. V usage is TRBV19 and J usage is TRBJ1-1; D not certain. In nucleotides, the CDR3 is TGTGCCACACACGGGGTATCGGGAAGAACTGAAGCTTTCTTT. Protein: CATHGVSGRTEAFF.